The present T cell receptor beta chain was sequenced within a study of cytomegalovirus exposure and HLA in healthy donors. Whole-study context: Some 85 million unique TCRs, all from HLA-typed donors, were included in an early release of the data.

The PCR contained 60 Vbeta and 13 Jbeta primers. TCRdb keeps only in-frame clones here, not all; method: immunoSEQ multiplex PCR. Of about 150,000 clones in the sample, 84% were seen once. Points from the study as a whole: When presence/absence was analysed, sequencing depth was taken to be roughly uniform across donors. Earlier analysis found most TCR beta V segments productive about 87% or about 30% of the time. What a later analysis reportedly showed was that an Asian-associated ancestry cluster had fewer N-insertions than the approximately 670-donor mean.

A word on this clone: Its target is unknown.

CDR3 size: 17 residues. The chain joins TRBV21-1 to TRBJ2-3; the D call in the table, TRBD1, was not verified against the DNA. TRBV21-1 is a recognized pseudogene. Sequencing was done on a sample of PBMCs. This clonotype originated in a boy aged 2 to 9 in good health and CMV-seronegative. CDR3 loop: CASGQEAGQGSTDTQYF. The CDR3 DNA reads as TGTGCCAGCGGCCAAGAGGCGGGACAGGGGAGCACAGATACGCAGTATTTT.